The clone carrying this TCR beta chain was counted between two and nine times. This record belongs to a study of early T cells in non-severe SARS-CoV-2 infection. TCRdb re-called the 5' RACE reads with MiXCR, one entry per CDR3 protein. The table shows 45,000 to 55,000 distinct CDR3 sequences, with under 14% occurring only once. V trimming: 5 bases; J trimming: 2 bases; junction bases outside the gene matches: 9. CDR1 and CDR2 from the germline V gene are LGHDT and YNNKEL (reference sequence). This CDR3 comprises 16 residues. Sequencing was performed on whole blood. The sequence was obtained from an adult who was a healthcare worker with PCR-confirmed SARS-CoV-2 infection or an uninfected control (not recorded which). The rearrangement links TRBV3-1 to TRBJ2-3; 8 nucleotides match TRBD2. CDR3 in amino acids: CASSTRTSHSTDTQYF. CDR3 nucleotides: TGTGCCAGCAGCACCCGGACTAGCCACTCCACAGATACGCAGTATTTT.